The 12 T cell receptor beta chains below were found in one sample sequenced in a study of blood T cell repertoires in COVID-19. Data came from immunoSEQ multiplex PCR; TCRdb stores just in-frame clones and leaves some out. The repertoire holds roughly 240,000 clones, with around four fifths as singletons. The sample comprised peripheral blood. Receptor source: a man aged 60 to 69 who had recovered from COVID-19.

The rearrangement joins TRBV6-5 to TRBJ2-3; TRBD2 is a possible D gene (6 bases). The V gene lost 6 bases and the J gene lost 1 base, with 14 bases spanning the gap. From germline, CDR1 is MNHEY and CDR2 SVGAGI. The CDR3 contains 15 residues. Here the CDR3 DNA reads TGTGCCAGCAGCCGCCTCGGGGGACGCACAGATACGCAGTATTTT. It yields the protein CASSRLGGRTDTQYF.

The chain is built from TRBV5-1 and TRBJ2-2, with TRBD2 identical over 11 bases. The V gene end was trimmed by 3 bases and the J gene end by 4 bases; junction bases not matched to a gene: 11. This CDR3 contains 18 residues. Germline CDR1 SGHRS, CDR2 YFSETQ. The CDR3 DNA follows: TGCGCCAGCAGCTCCACGACTAGCGGGGCCGCGGGCACCGGGGAGCTGTTTTTT. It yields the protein CASSSTTSGAAGTGELFF.

As DNA, the CDR3 is TGTGCCAGCAGCCAGGGGGCTTACGAGCAGTACTTC. Its translation: CASSQGAYEQYF. V gene TRBV11-3 combines with J gene TRBJ2-7, with 8 nucleotides matching TRBD1. The CDR3 covers 12 residues. V lost 5 bases and J lost 4; bases outside the gene matches: 1. Germline assignment: CDR1 SGHNT and CDR2 YENEEA.

DNA for the CDR3: TGTGCCAGCAGAGGTAGCGGAGGCACCGGGGAGCTGTTTTTT. Amino acid sequence: CASRGSGGTGELFF. This rearrangement joins TRBV2 to TRBJ2-2, with D maybe TRBD2 (6 bases). Germline V gene sequence: CDR1 SNHLY, CDR2 FYNNEI. The V end lost 6 bases, the J end lost 4 bases, and 12 bases lay between the germline ends. This CDR3 spans 14 amino acids.

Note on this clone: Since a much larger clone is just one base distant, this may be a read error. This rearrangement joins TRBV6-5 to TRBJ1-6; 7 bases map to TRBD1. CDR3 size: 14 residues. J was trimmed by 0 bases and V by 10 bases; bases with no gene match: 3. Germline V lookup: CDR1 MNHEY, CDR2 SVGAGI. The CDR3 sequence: CAIRDSSYNSPLHF. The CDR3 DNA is TGTGCCATCAGGGACAGCTCCTATAATTCACCCCTCCACTTT.

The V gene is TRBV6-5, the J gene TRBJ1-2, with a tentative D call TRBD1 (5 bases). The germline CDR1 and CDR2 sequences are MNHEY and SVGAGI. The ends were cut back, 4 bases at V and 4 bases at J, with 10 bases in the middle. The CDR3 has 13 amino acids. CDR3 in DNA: TGTGCCAGCAGTTCTCTCGGGGGCTATGGCTACACCTTC. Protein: CASSSLGGYGYTF.

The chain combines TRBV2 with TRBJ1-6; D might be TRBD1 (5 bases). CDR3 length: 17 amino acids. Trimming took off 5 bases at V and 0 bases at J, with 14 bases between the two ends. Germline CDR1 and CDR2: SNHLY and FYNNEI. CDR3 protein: CASSPRTQGSYNSPLHF. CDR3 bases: TGTGCCAGCAGTCCCCGGACACAAGGCTCCTATAATTCACCCCTCCACTTT.

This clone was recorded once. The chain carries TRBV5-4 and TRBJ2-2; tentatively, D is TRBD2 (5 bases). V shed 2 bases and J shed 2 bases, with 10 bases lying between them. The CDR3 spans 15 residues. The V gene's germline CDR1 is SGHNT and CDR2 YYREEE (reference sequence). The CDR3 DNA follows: TGTGCCAGCAGCTTAATCGGGGATAACACCGGGGAGCTGTTTTTT. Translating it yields CASSLIGDNTGELFF.

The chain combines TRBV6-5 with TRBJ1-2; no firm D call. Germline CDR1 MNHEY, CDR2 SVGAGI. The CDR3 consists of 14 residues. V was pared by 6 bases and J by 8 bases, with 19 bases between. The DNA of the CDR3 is TGTGCCAGCAGCCAACCGTGGGGAGGCGGGGGCTACACCTTC. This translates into CASSQPWGGGGYTF.

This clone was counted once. The CDR3 DNA sequence: TGTGCCAGCTCACCCCGGACATTACGGGATACGCAGTATTTT. It codes for CASSPRTLRDTQYF. The V gene is TRBV18, the J gene TRBJ2-3; D perhaps matches TRBD1 (5 bases). The CDR3 runs to 14 residues. The germline gives CDR1 KGHSH, CDR2 LQKENI. The V and J ends lost 3 bases and 6 bases respectively, with 13 bases between them.

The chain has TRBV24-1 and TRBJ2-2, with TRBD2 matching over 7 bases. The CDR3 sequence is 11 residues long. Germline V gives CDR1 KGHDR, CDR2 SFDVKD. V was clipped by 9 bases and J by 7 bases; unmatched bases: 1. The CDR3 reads CATRGVGELFF. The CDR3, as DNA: TGTGCCACCCGGGGGGTCGGGGAGCTGTTTTTT.

DNA of the CDR3: TGTGCCAGCAGCTTTTTTGGGCGAGAGACCCAGTACTTC. This translates into CASSFFGRETQYF. The J gene is TRBJ2-5, the V gene TRBV7-8; D not certain. The length of the CDR3 is 13 residues. Germline lookup yields CDR1 SGHVS and CDR2 FQNEAQ. Trimming took off 3 bases at V and 4 bases at J, with 9 bases between the two ends.